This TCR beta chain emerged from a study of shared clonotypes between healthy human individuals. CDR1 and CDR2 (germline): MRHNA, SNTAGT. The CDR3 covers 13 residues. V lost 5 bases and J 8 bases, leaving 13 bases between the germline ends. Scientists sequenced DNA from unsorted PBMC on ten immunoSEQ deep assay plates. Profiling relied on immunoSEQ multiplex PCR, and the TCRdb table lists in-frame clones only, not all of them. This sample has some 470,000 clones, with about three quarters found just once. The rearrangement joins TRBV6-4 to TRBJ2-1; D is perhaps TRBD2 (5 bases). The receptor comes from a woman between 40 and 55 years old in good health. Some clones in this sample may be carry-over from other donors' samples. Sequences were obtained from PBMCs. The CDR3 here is CASSQTNEYEQFF. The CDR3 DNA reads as TGTGCCAGCAGTCAGACTAACGAATATGAGCAGTTCTTC.